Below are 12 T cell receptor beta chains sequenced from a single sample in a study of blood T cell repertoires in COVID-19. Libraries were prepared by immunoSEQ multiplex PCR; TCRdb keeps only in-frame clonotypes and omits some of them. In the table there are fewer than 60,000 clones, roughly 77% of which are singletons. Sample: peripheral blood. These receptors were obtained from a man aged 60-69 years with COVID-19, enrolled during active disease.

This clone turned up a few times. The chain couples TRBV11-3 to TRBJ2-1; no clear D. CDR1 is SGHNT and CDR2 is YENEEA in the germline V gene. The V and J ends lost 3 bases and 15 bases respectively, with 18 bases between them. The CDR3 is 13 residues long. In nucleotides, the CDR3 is TGTGCCAGCAGCTTGCTAGGATCCTATCGTCCGTTCTTC. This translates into CASSLLGSYRPFF.

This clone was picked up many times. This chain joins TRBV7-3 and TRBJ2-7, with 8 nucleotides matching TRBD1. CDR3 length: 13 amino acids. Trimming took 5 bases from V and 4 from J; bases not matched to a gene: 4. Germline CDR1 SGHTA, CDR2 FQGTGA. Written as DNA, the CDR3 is TGTGCCAGCAGCCCCCGACAGGGGTACGAGCAGTACTTC. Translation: CASSPRQGYEQYF.

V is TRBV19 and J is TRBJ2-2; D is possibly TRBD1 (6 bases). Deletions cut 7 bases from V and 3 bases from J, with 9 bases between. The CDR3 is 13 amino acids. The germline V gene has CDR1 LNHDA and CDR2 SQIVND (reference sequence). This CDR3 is CASIRQDTGELFF. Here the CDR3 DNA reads TGTGCCAGTATTCGACAGGACACCGGGGAGCTGTTTTTT.

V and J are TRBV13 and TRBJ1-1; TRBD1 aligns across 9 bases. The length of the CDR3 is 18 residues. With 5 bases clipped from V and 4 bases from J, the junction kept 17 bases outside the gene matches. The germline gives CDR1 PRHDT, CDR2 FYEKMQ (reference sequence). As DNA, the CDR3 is TGTGCCAGCAGCCCCACTAGGACAGGGGATGTCGTGAGCACTGAAGCTTTCTTT. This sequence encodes CASSPTRTGDVVSTEAFF.

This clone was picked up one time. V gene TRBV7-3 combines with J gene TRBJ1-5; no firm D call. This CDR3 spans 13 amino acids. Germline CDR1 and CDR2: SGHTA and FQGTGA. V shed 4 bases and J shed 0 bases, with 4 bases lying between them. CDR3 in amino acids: CASSSYSNQPQHF. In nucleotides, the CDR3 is TGTGCCAGCAGCTCCTATAGCAATCAGCCCCAGCATTTT.

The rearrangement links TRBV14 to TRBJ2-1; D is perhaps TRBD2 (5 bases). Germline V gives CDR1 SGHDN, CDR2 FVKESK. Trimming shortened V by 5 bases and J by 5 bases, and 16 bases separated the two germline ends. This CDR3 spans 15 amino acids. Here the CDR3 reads CASSYGLPTNNEQFF. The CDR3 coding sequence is TGTGCCAGCAGCTACGGACTCCCCACAAACAATGAGCAGTTCTTC.

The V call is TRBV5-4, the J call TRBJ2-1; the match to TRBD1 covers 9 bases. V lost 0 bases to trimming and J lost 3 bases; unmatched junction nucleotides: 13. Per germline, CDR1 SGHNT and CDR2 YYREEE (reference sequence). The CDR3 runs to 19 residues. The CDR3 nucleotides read TGTGCCAGCAGCTTGGGTTTTCTGTCGGGACAGGGTGGCTACAATGAGCAGTTCTTC. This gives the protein CASSLGFLSGQGGYNEQFF.

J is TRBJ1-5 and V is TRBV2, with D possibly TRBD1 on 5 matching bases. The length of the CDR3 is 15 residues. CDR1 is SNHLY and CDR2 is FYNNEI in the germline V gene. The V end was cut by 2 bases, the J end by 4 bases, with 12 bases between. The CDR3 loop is CASSEFGRVNQPQHF. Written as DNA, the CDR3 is TGTGCCAGCAGTGAATTTGGCAGGGTTAATCAGCCCCAGCATTTT.

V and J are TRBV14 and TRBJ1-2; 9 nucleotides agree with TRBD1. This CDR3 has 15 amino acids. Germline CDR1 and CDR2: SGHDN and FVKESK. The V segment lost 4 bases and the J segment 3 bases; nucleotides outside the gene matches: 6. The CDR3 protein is CASSRSRQGDYGYTF. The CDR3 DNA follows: TGTGCCAGCAGCCGATCCCGACAGGGGGACTATGGCTACACCTTC.

The CDR3, as DNA: TGTGCCAGCAGCTTAAGCAGGGGCGAATTCTCCTACGAGCAGTACTTC. It encodes CASSLSRGEFSYEQYF. The chain links TRBV7-2 to TRBJ2-7; tentative D call: TRBD1 (6 bases). Germline V gene lookup returns CDR1 SGHTA and CDR2 FQGNSA. This CDR3 region has 16 residues. Between the trimmed V and J ends, which lost 2 bases and 0 bases, there was a span of 14 bases. Together with reference TRBV7-2 and TRBJ2-7, the CDR3 gives the full variable domain: GAGVSQSPSNKVTEKGKDVELRCDPISGHTALYWYRQSLGQGLEFLIYFQGNSAPDKSGLPSDRFSAERTGGSVSTLTIQRTQQEDSAVYLCASSLSRGEFSYEQYFGPGTRLTVT.

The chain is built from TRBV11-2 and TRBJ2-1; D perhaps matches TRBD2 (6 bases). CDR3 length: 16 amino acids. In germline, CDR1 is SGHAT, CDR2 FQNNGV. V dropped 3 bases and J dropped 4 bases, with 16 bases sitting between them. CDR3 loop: CASSFKTGVTYNEQFF. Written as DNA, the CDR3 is TGTGCCAGCAGCTTCAAGACGGGGGTTACTTACAATGAGCAGTTCTTC.

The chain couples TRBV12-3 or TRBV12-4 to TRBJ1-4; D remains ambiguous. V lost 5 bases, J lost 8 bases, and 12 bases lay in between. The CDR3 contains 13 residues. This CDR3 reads CASSLWLGEKLFF. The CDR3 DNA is TGTGCCAGCAGTCTCTGGCTCGGGGAAAAACTGTTTTTT.